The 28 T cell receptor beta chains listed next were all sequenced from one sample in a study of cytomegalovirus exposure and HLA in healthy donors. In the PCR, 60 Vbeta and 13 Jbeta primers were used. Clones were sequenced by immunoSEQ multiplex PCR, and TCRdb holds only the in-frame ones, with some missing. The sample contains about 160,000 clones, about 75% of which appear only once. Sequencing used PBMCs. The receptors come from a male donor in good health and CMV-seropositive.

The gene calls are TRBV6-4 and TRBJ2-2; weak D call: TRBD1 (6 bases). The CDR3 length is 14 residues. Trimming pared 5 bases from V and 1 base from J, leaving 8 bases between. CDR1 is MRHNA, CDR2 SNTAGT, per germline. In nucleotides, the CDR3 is TGTGCCAGCAGTTTGGACAGGAACACCGGGGAGCTGTTTTTT. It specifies CASSLDRNTGELFF.

The CDR3 is CASSPQGAGTEAFF. DNA of the CDR3: TGTGCCAGCAGCCCCCAGGGGGCGGGCACTGAAGCTTTCTTT. This chain connects TRBV7-2 to TRBJ1-1; 8 bases agree with TRBD1. The CDR3 is made up of 14 amino acids. Germline CDR1 SGHTA, CDR2 FQGNSA. The V segment lost 5 bases and the J segment 4 bases; nucleotides outside the gene matches: 6.

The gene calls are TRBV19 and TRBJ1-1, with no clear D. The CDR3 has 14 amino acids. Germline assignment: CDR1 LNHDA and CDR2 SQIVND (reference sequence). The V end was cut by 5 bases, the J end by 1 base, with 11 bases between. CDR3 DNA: TGTGCCAGTAGTTCACGACACTGGAACACTGAAGCTTTCTTT. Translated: CASSSRHWNTEAFF.

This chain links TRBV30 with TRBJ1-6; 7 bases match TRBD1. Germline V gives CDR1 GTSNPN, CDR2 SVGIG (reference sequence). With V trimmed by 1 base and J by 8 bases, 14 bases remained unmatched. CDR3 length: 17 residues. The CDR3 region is CAWSGALGQTRDSPLHF. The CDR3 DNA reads TGTGCCTGGAGTGGGGCTTTGGGACAGACTAGAGATTCACCCCTCCACTTT.

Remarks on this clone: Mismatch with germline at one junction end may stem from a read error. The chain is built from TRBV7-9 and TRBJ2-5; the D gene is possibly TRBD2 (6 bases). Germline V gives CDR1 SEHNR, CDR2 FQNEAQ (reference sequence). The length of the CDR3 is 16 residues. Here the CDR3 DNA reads TGTTCCAGCAGCCCCCCGCGGACGGGGGTTGGAGAGACCCAGTACTTC. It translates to CSSSPPRTGVGETQYF. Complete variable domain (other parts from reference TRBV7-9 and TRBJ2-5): DTGVSQNPRHKITKRGQNVTFRCDPISEHNRLYWYRQTLGQGPEFLTYFQNEAQLEKSRLLSDRFSAERPKGSFSTLEIQRTEQGDSAMYLCSSSPPRTGVGETQYFGPGTRLLVL.

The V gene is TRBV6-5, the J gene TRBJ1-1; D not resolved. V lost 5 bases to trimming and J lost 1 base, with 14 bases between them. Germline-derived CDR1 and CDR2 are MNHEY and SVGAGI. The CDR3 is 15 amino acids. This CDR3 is CASSGRVGENTEAFF. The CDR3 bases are TGTGCCAGCAGTGGGCGGGTAGGCGAGAACACTGAAGCTTTCTTT.

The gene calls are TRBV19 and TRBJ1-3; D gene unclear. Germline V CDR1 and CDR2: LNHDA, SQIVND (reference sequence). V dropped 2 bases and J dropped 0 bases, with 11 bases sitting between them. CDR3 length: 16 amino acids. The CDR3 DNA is TGTGCCAGTAGTATAAAAAGTGGAGACTCTGGAAACACCATATATTTT. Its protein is CASSIKSGDSGNTIYF.

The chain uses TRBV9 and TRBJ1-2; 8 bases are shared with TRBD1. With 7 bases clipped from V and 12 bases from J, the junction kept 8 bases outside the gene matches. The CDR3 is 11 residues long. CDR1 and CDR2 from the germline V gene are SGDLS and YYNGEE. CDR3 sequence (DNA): TGTGCCAGCGGACAGGGAAGTGTTCACACCTTC. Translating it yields CASGQGSVHTF.

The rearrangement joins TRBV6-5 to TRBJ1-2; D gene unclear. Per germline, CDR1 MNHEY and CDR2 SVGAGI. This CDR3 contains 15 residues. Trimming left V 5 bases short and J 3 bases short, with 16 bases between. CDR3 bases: TGTGCCAGCAGTAGGCGAGGAAGCGCCTACTATGGCTACACCTTC. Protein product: CASSRRGSAYYGYTF.

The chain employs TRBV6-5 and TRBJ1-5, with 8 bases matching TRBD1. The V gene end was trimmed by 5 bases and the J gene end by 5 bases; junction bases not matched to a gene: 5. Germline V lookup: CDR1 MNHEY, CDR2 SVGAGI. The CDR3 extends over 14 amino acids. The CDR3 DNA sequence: TGTGCCAGCAGTCGGACAGGGAGGGATCAGCCCCAGCATTTT. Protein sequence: CASSRTGRDQPQHF.

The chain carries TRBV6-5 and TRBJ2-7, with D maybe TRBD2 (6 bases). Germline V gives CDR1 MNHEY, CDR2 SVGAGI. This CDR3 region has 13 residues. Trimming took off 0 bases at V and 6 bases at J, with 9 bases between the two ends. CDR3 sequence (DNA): TGTGCCAGCAGTTACTCTCTAGCGTTCGAGCAGTACTTC. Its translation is CASSYSLAFEQYF.

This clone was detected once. CDR3 protein: CASSWDRGAGNTIYF. The CDR3 DNA reads TGTGCCAGCAGCTGGGACAGGGGGGCTGGAAACACCATATATTTT. The genes are TRBV13 and TRBJ1-3, with 11 bases fitting TRBD1. The CDR3 loop spans 15 amino acids. Germline CDR1 PRHDT, CDR2 FYEKMQ (reference sequence). J lost 2 bases, V lost 4 bases, and 1 base had no gene match.

The CDR3 reads CASSHSSGRGREKLFF. The CDR3 nucleotides read TGCGCCAGCAGCCACTCTTCTGGGAGGGGACGGGAAAAACTGTTTTTT. V and J are TRBV4-3 and TRBJ1-4; maybe TRBD1 (5 bases). The V gene's germline CDR1 is LGHNA and CDR2 YSLEER. V lost 3 bases and J lost 8, with 19 bases in between. The length of the CDR3 is 16 residues.

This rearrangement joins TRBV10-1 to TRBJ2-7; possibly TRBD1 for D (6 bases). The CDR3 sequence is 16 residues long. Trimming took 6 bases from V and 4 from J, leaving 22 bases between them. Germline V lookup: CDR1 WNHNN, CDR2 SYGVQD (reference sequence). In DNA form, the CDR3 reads TGCGCCAGCAGCCCCCCCGTGGGACACCTTTGTTACGAGCAGTACTTC. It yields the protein CASSPPVGHLCYEQYF.

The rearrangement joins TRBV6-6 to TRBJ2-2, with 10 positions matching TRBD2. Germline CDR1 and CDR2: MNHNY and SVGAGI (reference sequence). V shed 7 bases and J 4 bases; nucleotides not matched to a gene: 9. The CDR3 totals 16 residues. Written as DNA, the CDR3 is TGTGCCAGCATTGAGAGCGGGGGGGCGGGCACCGGGGAGCTGTTTTTT. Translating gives CASIESGGAGTGELFF.

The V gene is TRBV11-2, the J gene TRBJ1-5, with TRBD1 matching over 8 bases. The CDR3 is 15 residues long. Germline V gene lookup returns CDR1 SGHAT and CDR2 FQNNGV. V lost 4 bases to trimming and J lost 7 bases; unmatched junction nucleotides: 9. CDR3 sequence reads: CASSSSGTGGQPQHF. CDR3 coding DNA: TGTGCCAGCAGCTCCTCCGGGACAGGCGGGCAGCCCCAGCATTTT.

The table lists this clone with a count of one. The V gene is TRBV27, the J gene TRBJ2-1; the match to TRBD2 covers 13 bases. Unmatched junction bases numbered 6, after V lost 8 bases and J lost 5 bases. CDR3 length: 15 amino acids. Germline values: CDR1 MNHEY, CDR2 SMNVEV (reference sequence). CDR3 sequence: CASARLAGGNNEQFF. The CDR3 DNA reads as TGTGCCAGCGCTCGACTAGCGGGGGGAAACAATGAGCAGTTCTTC.

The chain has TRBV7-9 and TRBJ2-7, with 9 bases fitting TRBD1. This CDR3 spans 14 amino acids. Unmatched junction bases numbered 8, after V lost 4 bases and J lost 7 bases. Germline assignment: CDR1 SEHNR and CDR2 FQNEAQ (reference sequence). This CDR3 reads CASSSGQGELEQYF. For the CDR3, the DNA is TGTGCCAGCAGCTCGGGACAGGGAGAGTTGGAGCAGTACTTC.

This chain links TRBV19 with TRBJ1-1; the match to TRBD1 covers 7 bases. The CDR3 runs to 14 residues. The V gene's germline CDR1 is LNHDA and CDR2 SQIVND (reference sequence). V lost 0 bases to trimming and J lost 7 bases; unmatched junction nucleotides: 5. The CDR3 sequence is CASSIDLGGDEAFF. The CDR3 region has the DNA TGTGCCAGTAGTATAGATCTAGGGGGCGATGAAGCTTTCTTT.

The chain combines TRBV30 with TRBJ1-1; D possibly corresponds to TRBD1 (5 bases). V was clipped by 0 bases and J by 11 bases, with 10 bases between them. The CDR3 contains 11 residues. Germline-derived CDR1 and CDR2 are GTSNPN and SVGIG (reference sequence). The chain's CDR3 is CAWSVGAGAFF. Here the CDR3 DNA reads TGTGCCTGGAGTGTTGGGGCCGGGGCTTTCTTT.

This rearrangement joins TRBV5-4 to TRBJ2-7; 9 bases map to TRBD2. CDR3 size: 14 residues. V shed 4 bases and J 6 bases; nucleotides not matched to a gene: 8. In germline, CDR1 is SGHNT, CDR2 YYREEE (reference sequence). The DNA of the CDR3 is TGTGCCAGCAGCACCGGGACTAGCTCAGTCGAGCAGTACTTC. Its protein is CASSTGTSSVEQYF.

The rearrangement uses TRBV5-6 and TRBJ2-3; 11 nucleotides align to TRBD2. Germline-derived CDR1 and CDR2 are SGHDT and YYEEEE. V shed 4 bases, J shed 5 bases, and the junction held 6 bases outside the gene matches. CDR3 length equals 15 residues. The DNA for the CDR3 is TGTGCCAGCAGCCCCTTAGCGGGGGGGCAAGATACGCAGTATTTT. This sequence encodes CASSPLAGGQDTQYF.

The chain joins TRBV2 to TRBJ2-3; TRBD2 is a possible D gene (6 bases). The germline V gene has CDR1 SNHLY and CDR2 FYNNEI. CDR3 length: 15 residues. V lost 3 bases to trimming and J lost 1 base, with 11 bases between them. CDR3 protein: CASSDYRGGTDTQYF. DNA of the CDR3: TGTGCCAGCAGTGACTATCGCGGGGGCACAGATACGCAGTATTTT.

The CDR3 spells CASSIRDRGYGNIQYF. The CDR3 DNA sequence: TGTGCCAGTAGTATAAGAGACAGGGGGTATGGAAACATTCAGTACTTC. The chain is built from TRBV19 and TRBJ2-4; TRBD1 matches 9 bases. Germline assignment: CDR1 LNHDA and CDR2 SQIVND (reference sequence). Trimming cost V 2 bases and J 6 bases; bases outside gene matches: 8. The CDR3 extends over 16 amino acids. Looking up the rest from reference TRBV19 and TRBJ2-4 gives the full variable domain: DGGITQSPKYLFRKEGQNVTLSCEQNLNHDAMYWYRQDPGQGLRLIYYSQIVNDFQKGDIAEGYSVSREKKESFPLTVTSAQKNPTAFYLCASSIRDRGYGNIQYFGAGTRLSVL.

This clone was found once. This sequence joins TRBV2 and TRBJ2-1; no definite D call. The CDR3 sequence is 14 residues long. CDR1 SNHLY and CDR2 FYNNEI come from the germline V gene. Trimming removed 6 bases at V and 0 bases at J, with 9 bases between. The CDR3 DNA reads TGTGCCAGCAGCCTGCTAGGCTCCTACAATGAGCAGTTCTTC. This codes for CASSLLGSYNEQFF.

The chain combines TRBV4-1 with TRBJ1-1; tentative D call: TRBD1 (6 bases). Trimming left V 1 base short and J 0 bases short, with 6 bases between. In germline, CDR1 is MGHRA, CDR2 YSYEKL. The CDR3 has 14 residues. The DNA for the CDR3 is TGCGCCAGCAGCCAAGGGACAGTGAACACTGAAGCTTTCTTT. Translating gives CASSQGTVNTEAFF.

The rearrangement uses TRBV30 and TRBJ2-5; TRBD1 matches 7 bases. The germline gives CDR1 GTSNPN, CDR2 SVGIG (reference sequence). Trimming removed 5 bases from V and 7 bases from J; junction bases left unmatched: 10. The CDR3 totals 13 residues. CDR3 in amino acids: CAWGTAYSRTQYF. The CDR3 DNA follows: TGTGCCTGGGGGACAGCCTACTCGAGGACCCAGTACTTC.

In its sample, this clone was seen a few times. Here the CDR3 reads CASSRARSGYTEAFF. The CDR3 DNA reads TGCGCCAGCAGCCGGGCCCGATCCGGATACACTGAAGCTTTCTTT. The chain couples TRBV4-1 to TRBJ1-1; unclear D gene. The V gene's germline CDR1 is MGHRA and CDR2 YSYEKL. Trimming took 4 bases from V and 3 from J, leaving 15 bases between them. The CDR3 is made up of 15 amino acids.